A single sample is the source of the 28 T cell receptor beta chains below, sequenced in a study of shared clonotypes between healthy human individuals. Some clones are missing from TCRdb's copy, which holds only in-frame ones; the method was immunoSEQ multiplex PCR. This sample yields more than 500,000 clones, of which about 95% are seen a single time; approximately 0.12% belongs to the top ten. Naive CD8 cells, CD45RO-negative and positively selected for CCR7, excluded terminally differentiated effector memory CD45RA+ cells. The sample was naive CD8+ T cells sorted from blood. The receptor set was obtained from a woman aged 25 to 45 in good health.

This chain uses TRBV19 with TRBJ2-3; possibly TRBD1 for D (6 bases). Germline values: CDR1 LNHDA, CDR2 SQIVND (reference sequence). The CDR3 sequence is 15 residues long. V lost 5 bases and J 3 bases, leaving 15 bases between the germline ends. The CDR3, as DNA: TGTGCCAGTAGTCCACAGGGCCAAAGGACAGATACGCAGTATTTT. Amino acids: CASSPQGQRTDTQYF.

The CDR3: CASSPTLNTGELFF. The CDR3 nucleotides read TGTGCCAGCAGCCCGACTTTGAACACCGGGGAGCTGTTTTTT. V usage is TRBV28 and J usage is TRBJ2-2, with D unresolved. V shed 6 bases and J shed 1 base, with 9 bases lying between them. This CDR3 is 14 amino acids long. Germline V gene sequence: CDR1 MDHEN, CDR2 SYDVKM.

The J gene is TRBJ2-3, the V gene TRBV18; 7 bases line up with TRBD2. The CDR3 sequence is 16 residues long. Germline values: CDR1 KGHSH, CDR2 LQKENI. V dropped 3 bases and J dropped 2; count of bases not matched to a gene: 8. The CDR3 loop is CASSPVREVPTDTQYF. The CDR3 DNA reads TGTGCCAGCTCACCCGTCCGGGAGGTCCCCACAGATACGCAGTATTTT.

This chain joins TRBV5-4 and TRBJ1-1, with D perhaps TRBD1 (6 bases). CDR3 length equals 13 residues. V lost 3 bases and J lost 4, with 10 bases in between. Germline V gene data show CDR1 as SGHNT and CDR2 as YYREEE (reference sequence). CDR3 region: CASSSPGATEAFF. The CDR3 DNA reads TGTGCCAGCAGCTCTCCGGGGGCCACTGAAGCTTTCTTT. Full variable domain (remainder filled in from reference TRBV5-4 and TRBJ1-1): ETGVTQSPTHLIKTRGQQVTLRCSSQSGHNTVSWYQQALGQGPQFIFQYYREEENGRGNFPPRFSGLQFPNYSSELNVNALELDDSALYLCASSSPGATEAFFGQGTRLTVV.

The rearrangement joins TRBV5-6 to TRBJ1-1; D not certain. V was shortened by 4 bases and J by 1 base, with 14 bases between the two germline ends. Germline V CDR1 and CDR2: SGHDT, YYEEEE. The CDR3 is 15 residues long. The CDR3 protein is CASSPLADTNTEAFF. The CDR3 DNA reads as TGTGCCAGCAGCCCACTGGCGGATACGAACACTGAAGCTTTCTTT.

The J gene is TRBJ1-2, the V gene TRBV5-1, with a tentative D call TRBD1 (5 bases). CDR3 length: 15 residues. CDR1 and CDR2 (germline): SGHRS, YFSETQ. Trimming shortened V by 5 bases and J by 1 base, and 15 bases separated the two germline ends. This chain's CDR3 is CASRGEGLHNYGYTF. CDR3 bases: TGCGCCAGCAGAGGTGAGGGGCTACATAACTATGGCTACACCTTC. Together with reference TRBV5-1 and TRBJ1-2, the CDR3 gives the full variable domain: KAGVTQTPRYLIKTRGQQVTLSCSPISGHRSVSWYQQTPGQGLQFLFEYFSETQRNKGNFPGRFSGRQFSNSRSEMNVSTLELGDSALYLCASRGEGLHNYGYTFGSGTRLTVV.

The chain joins TRBV15 to TRBJ1-1, with D possibly being TRBD1 (6 bases). Germline loops: CDR1 LNHNV, CDR2 YYDKDF (reference sequence). The length of the CDR3 is 13 residues. Trimming cost V 6 bases and J 4 bases, with 12 bases left between them. This chain's CDR3 is CATSGGRGTEAFF. The DNA for the CDR3 is TGTGCCACCAGTGGGGGGCGCGGCACTGAAGCTTTCTTT.

The gene calls are TRBV27 and TRBJ2-3; 8 nucleotides line up with TRBD2. The V segment lost 5 bases and the J segment 0 bases; nucleotides outside the gene matches: 4. The CDR3 covers 15 residues. Germline CDR1 is MNHEY and CDR2 is SMNVEV (reference sequence). The CDR3 nucleotides are TGTGCCAGCAGTAAGCTAGCGGGTAGCACAGATACGCAGTATTTT. This gives the protein CASSKLAGSTDTQYF.

The V gene is TRBV6-5, the J gene TRBJ1-1; maybe TRBD1 (6 bases). V was clipped by 3 bases and J by 1 base, with 12 bases between them. This CDR3 spans 15 amino acids. From germline, CDR1 is MNHEY and CDR2 SVGAGI. CDR3 DNA sequence: TGTGCCAGCAGTTATTTTACAGGGACGAACACTGAAGCTTTCTTT. Encoded protein: CASSYFTGTNTEAFF.

This sequence joins TRBV5-6 and TRBJ2-2; 13 nucleotides match TRBD2. Unmatched junction bases numbered 9, after V lost 1 base and J lost 6 bases. The germline V gene encodes CDR1 SGHDT and CDR2 YYEEEE. The CDR3 contains 18 residues. CDR3 residues: CASSLIPGGLAGAGELFF. Here the CDR3 DNA reads TGTGCCAGCAGCTTGATCCCGGGAGGACTAGCGGGAGCCGGGGAGCTGTTTTTT.

Concerning this clone itself: The same CDR3 is also encoded by other DNA sequences in this sample. This chain uses TRBV9 with TRBJ2-7, with D perhaps being TRBD1 or TRBD2 (5 bases each). This CDR3 is built from 12 residues. Germline-derived CDR1 and CDR2 are SGDLS and YYNGEE. Trimming left V 2 bases short and J 5 bases short, with 8 bases between. Here the CDR3 DNA reads TGTGCCAGCAGCGTTGAGGGGCACGAGCAGTACTTC. Translated, it gives CASSVEGHEQYF.

The genes are TRBV2 and TRBJ2-3; D is perhaps TRBD2 (6 bases). Germline V gene data show CDR1 as SNHLY and CDR2 as FYNNEI. CDR3 length equals 17 residues. Trimming stripped 2 bases from V and 5 bases from J, with 20 bases between. Written as DNA, the CDR3 is TGTGCCAGCAGTGAATCGGTTAGCGGAATCCACAGAGATACGCAGTATTTT. This codes for CASSESVSGIHRDTQYF. Complete variable domain (other parts from reference TRBV2 and TRBJ2-3): EPEVTQTPSHQVTQMGQEVILRCVPISNHLYFYWYRQILGQKVEFLVSFYNNEISEKSEIFDDQFSVERPDGSNFTLKIRSTKLEDSAMYFCASSESVSGIHRDTQYFGPGTRLTVL.

A single count supports this clone. Additional DNA sequences in this sample encode the identical CDR3. The chain joins TRBV2 to TRBJ2-7; 12 nucleotides agree with TRBD2. This CDR3 contains 15 residues. CDR1 and CDR2 from the germline V gene are SNHLY and FYNNEI. The V and J ends lost 3 bases and 1 base, in that order; junction bases with no gene match: 1. In DNA form, the CDR3 reads TGTGCCAGCAGTGAGGGACTAGCGGGTTCCTACGAGCAGTACTTC. Its translation is CASSEGLAGSYEQYF.

This clone turned up a few times. The chain uses TRBV2 and TRBJ2-5; the match to TRBD1 covers 7 bases. Per the germline V gene, CDR1 is SNHLY and CDR2 is FYNNEI. Trimming removed 8 bases from V and 5 bases from J; junction bases left unmatched: 11. The CDR3 length is 14 residues. Here the CDR3 DNA reads TGTGCCAGCGGTCTCACACAGGGGTGGGAGACCCAGTACTTC. Amino acid sequence: CASGLTQGWETQYF.

The genes are TRBV9 and TRBJ1-1; perhaps TRBD1 as D (5 bases). This CDR3 has 14 residues. The germline V and J ends were trimmed by 0 bases and 5 bases, with 11 bases remaining between them. Looked up from germline, CDR1 is SGDLS and CDR2 is YYNGEE. The CDR3 sequence: CASSVGFGGTEAFF. The CDR3 bases are TGTGCCAGCAGCGTAGGATTCGGGGGAACTGAAGCTTTCTTT.

The chain combines TRBV11-2 with TRBJ1-5; the D gene is possibly TRBD1 (5 bases). The CDR3 sequence is 14 residues long. In germline, CDR1 is SGHAT, CDR2 FQNNGV. V lost 5 bases to trimming and J lost 7 bases, with 15 bases between them. In DNA form, the CDR3 reads TGTGCCAGCAGCCTTTTCGATGGGGGACAGCCCCAGCATTTT. It yields the protein CASSLFDGGQPQHF.

The chain recombines TRBV5-4 with TRBJ2-7; D possibly matches TRBD1 or TRBD2 (5 bases each). The germline V gene has CDR1 SGHNT and CDR2 YYREEE (reference sequence). This CDR3 has 15 residues. With 5 bases removed from V and 0 bases from J, the gap between germline ends came to 15 bases. The CDR3 is CASSRTGTGSYEQYF. The CDR3 DNA is TGTGCCAGCAGTCGAACCGGGACGGGCTCCTACGAGCAGTACTTC.

The table lists this clone with a count of one. The CDR3 coding sequence is TGTGCCAGCAGTTTGCGGACAGGGGACAACTATGGCTACACCTTC. Translated: CASSLRTGDNYGYTF. The V call is TRBV28, the J call TRBJ1-2; 9 nucleotides match TRBD1. V lost 3 bases to trimming and J lost 2 bases; unmatched junction nucleotides: 4. CDR1 is MDHEN and CDR2 is SYDVKM in the germline V gene. The CDR3 runs 15 residues.

The chain links TRBV4-1 to TRBJ1-4; D is perhaps TRBD1 (5 bases). This CDR3 is built from 15 residues. Germline assignment: CDR1 MGHRA and CDR2 YSYEKL. V was pared by 1 base and J by 6 bases, with 12 bases between. This chain's CDR3 is CASSQVVGVYEKLFF. CDR3 bases: TGCGCCAGCAGCCAAGTTGTGGGGGTCTATGAAAAACTGTTTTTT.

The chain couples TRBV2 to TRBJ1-1; D perhaps matches TRBD1 (6 bases). This CDR3 is 12 amino acids long. From germline, CDR1 is SNHLY and CDR2 FYNNEI. The V end lost 8 bases, the J end lost 5 bases, and 12 bases lay between the germline ends. The chain's CDR3 is CASARGRTEAFF. For the CDR3, the DNA is TGTGCCAGCGCCAGGGGAAGGACTGAAGCTTTCTTT.

The chain employs TRBV10-2 and TRBJ2-1; D perhaps matches TRBD1 (6 bases). Germline V CDR1 and CDR2: WSHSY, SAAADI. The V gene lost 6 bases and the J gene lost 5 bases, with 8 bases spanning the gap. CDR3 size: 12 residues. The CDR3 protein is CASRAGDNEQFF. CDR3 in DNA: TGCGCCAGCAGGGCAGGGGACAATGAGCAGTTCTTC.

The chain carries TRBV7-6 and TRBJ2-1; D is unclear. Deletions cut 7 bases from V and 6 bases from J, with 10 bases between. Germline CDR1 SGHVS, CDR2 FNYEAQ. CDR3 size: 12 residues. In DNA form, the CDR3 reads TGTGCCAGCAATTCCCATCCCAATGAGCAGTTCTTC. Translating gives CASNSHPNEQFF.

The chain uses TRBV2 and TRBJ2-5; TRBD1 matches at 11 bases. The J call may be faulty, since TRBJ2-7 better matches the DNA end. CDR1 is SNHLY and CDR2 is FYNNEI in the germline V gene. CDR3 length: 13 residues. As DNA, the CDR3 is TGTGCCAGTCCGGGACAGGGGGTCGGCGAGCAGTACTTC. Protein product: CASPGQGVGEQYF.

This chain links TRBV10-3 with TRBJ1-2; TRBD1 matches 9 bases. The CDR3 consists of 15 residues. The V gene end was trimmed by 4 bases and the J gene end by 4 bases; junction bases not matched to a gene: 7. Per the germline V gene, CDR1 is ENHRY and CDR2 is SYGVKD. In nucleotides, the CDR3 is TGTGCCATCAGTGCGGGACAGGGTGCTTTCTATGGCTACACCTTC. This encodes CAISAGQGAFYGYTF.

Regarding this clone: Other nucleotide sequences in the sample specify the same CDR3. The chain uses TRBV27 and TRBJ1-1; D call uncertain. The ends were cut back, 5 bases at V and 4 bases at J, with 14 bases in the middle. CDR3 length equals 14 residues. Germline-derived CDR1 and CDR2 are MNHEY and SMNVEV (reference sequence). The CDR3 DNA sequence: TGTGCCAGCAGTCTGATCGGCGCGATCACTGAAGCTTTCTTT. Encoded protein: CASSLIGAITEAFF.

J is TRBJ2-1 and V is TRBV18; D is undetermined. The CDR3 consists of 13 residues. Germline CDR1 and CDR2: KGHSH and LQKENI. Trimming removed 0 bases at V and 5 bases at J, with 5 bases between. In nucleotides, the CDR3 is TGTGCCAGCTCACCACCTCTTGACAATGAGCAGTTCTTC. The encoded protein is CASSPPLDNEQFF.

This chain uses TRBV2 with TRBJ2-1; D is possibly TRBD2 (5 bases). Germline lookup yields CDR1 SNHLY and CDR2 FYNNEI. The CDR3 runs 16 residues. Trimming removed 6 bases from V and 2 bases from J, with 17 bases in between. The CDR3 DNA follows: TGTGCCAGCAGCTACCTTCTAGCCCCGGCCTACAATGAGCAGTTCTTC. Translated, it gives CASSYLLAPAYNEQFF. Looking up the rest from reference TRBV2 and TRBJ2-1 gives the full variable domain: EPEVTQTPSHQVTQMGQEVILRCVPISNHLYFYWYRQILGQKVEFLVSFYNNEISEKSEIFDDQFSVERPDGSNFTLKIRSTKLEDSAMYFCASSYLLAPAYNEQFFGPGTRLTVL.

The CDR3 region has the DNA TGTGCCAGCAGTTCGGCCGGGACGGCAGACACTGAAGCTTTCTTT. The encoded protein is CASSSAGTADTEAFF. The chain uses TRBV28 and TRBJ1-1; TRBD1 might be the D (5 bases). This CDR3 has 15 amino acids. Trimming removed 4 bases from V and 3 bases from J, with 15 bases in between. The germline CDR1 and CDR2 sequences are MDHEN and SYDVKM.